This record looks at one T cell receptor beta chain sequence and its context. What it binds is unknown. This sample is part of a study of glioma-infiltrating T cells. Whole-study results and caveats: Very few CDR3 sequences were shared between tissue and blood. Gliomas, especially low-grade, showed above-expected tissue-blood divergence; non-neoplastic patients showed below.

The germline V gene has CDR1 SGHTA and CDR2 FQGNSA. This CDR3 has 15 amino acids. With 7 bases clipped from V and 6 bases from J, the junction kept 9 bases outside the gene matches. TCR alpha and beta CDR3 regions were amplified from RNA using iRepertoire nested multiplex PCR. One entry per CDR3 protein, called by TCRdb with MiXCR from the multiplex PCR reads. This sample has 300,000 to 400,000 distinct CDR3 sequences, with about two fifths found just once. This TCR was recovered from a human donor with low-grade glioma or glioblastoma, undergoing nonglioma brain surgery, or in good health (not recorded which). The sample consisted of glioma tissue, nonneoplastic brain tissue, or PBMCs (not recorded which). The rearrangement uses TRBV7-2 and TRBJ2-1; 10 positions agree with TRBD2. The CDR3 DNA sequence: TGTGCCAGCACCCGAGCGGGAGGGCCTATCAATGAGCAGTTCTTC. This gives the protein CASTRAGGPINEQFF.